The present T cell receptor (beta chain) was sequenced within a study of blood T cells in healthy people across ages. General study points: As age increased, TCR beta diversity per million T cells fell in a roughly linear fashion.

Then a second PCR, running about 6 to 12 cycles, was carried out with a sample-barcoded 5' primer and a J-beta primer mix. MiXCR, applied by TCRdb to the 5' RACE reads, yields one record per CDR3 protein. The table lists 700,000 to 900,000 distinct CDR3 sequences, more than 25% of them singletons. In its sample, this clonotype was seen once. Its antigen remains unknown. Trimming took 6 bases from V and 3 from J; bases not matched to a gene: 8. CDR1 and CDR2 (germline): LNHDA, SQIVND (reference sequence). The CDR3 sequence is 15 residues long. These data were likewise used in another study, on T cells of mothers and their children. That paper states: The study obtained over 9 million TCR beta CDR3 reads per mother and 2.5 million to 3.5 million per child. Compared with unrelated pairs, related mother-child pairs had slightly higher, non-significant overlap.

The J gene is TRBJ1-5, the V gene TRBV19; TRBD1 agrees at 7 bases. The receptor was derived from a boy aged 5-17 years in good health. Sequencing was carried out using blood. CDR3 loop: CASSLPTGFNQPQHF. CDR3 nucleotides: TGTGCCAGTAGCCTCCCGACAGGGTTCAATCAGCCCCAGCATTTT.